The 10 T cell receptor beta chains below all came from one sample that was sequenced in a study of T cell responses to AZD1222 COVID-19 vaccine. Some clones are missing from TCRdb's copy, which holds only in-frame ones; the method was immunoSEQ multiplex PCR. The table shows approximately 140,000 clones, with about 92% occurring only once. This specimen was peripheral blood, taken on day 0 of AZD1222 vaccination. These receptors all come from an adult in good health.

The chain couples TRBV11-2 to TRBJ2-7, with TRBD2 matching 7 bases. CDR1 is SGHAT and CDR2 is FQNNGV in the germline V gene. The CDR3 runs to 14 residues. The trim removed 5 bases at V and 0 bases at J, leaving 4 bases unmatched. The CDR3, as DNA: TGTGCCAGCAGCCCCGGGACTAACTCCTACGAGCAGTACTTC. Its protein is CASSPGTNSYEQYF.

The table lists this clone with a count of one. The chain carries TRBV6-5 and TRBJ1-2; perhaps TRBD1 as D (6 bases). This CDR3 comprises 14 residues. The germline gives CDR1 MNHEY, CDR2 SVGAGI. With 2 bases removed from V and 4 bases from J, the gap between germline ends came to 11 bases. The CDR3 bases are TGTGCCAGCAGTTACCTGGGGGGCGGCTATGGCTACACCTTC. Its protein product is CASSYLGGGYGYTF.

The sample holds one count of this clone. The V call is TRBV4-2, the J call TRBJ1-1; 9 nucleotides match TRBD1. The CDR3 is made up of 15 amino acids. Germline V gives CDR1 LGHNA, CDR2 YNFKEQ. The J segment lost 2 bases and the V segment lost 2 bases, leaving 3 bases of the junction unmatched. The CDR3 bases are TGTGCCAGCAGCCAACGGACAGGGGCAAACACTGAAGCTTTCTTT. Residues: CASSQRTGANTEAFF.

In its sample, this clone was seen once. V usage is TRBV7-9 and J usage is TRBJ1-1, with D hard to call. Germline CDR1 is SEHNR and CDR2 is FQNEAQ (reference sequence). V dropped 2 bases and J dropped 6 bases, with 13 bases sitting between them. The CDR3 sequence is 14 residues long. This CDR3 reads CASSLRDIRSEAFF. Here the CDR3 DNA reads TGTGCCAGCAGCTTACGGGATATAAGGTCTGAAGCTTTCTTT.

Points on this clone: Other DNA sequences in the same sample also yield this CDR3. This chain connects TRBV9 to TRBJ1-1; 9 nucleotides align to TRBD1. The CDR3 spans 15 residues. Germline trimming cut 4 bases from V and 1 base from J; bases unmatched to any gene: 5. Germline V gives CDR1 SGDLS, CDR2 YYNGEE. DNA for the CDR3: TGTGCCAGCAGCCCGGGGACAGGGCCGAACACTGAAGCTTTCTTT. Encoded protein: CASSPGTGPNTEAFF.

The CDR3 loop is CASSPSRSYNEQFF. The CDR3 DNA reads TGTGCCAGCTCACCGTCTCGCTCCTACAATGAGCAGTTCTTC. V is TRBV18 and J is TRBJ2-1; D unclear. V was pared by 3 bases and J by 0 bases, with 6 bases between. CDR3 length equals 14 residues. Germline values: CDR1 KGHSH, CDR2 LQKENI. The full variable domain, completed using reference TRBV18 and TRBJ2-1, is NAGVMQNPRHLVRRRGQEARLRCSPMKGHSHVYWYRQLPEEGLKFMVYLQKENIIDESGMPKERFSAEFPKEGPSILRIQQVVRGDSAAYFCASSPSRSYNEQFFGPGTRLTVL.

The chain has TRBV5-6 and TRBJ2-5; TRBD2 is a possible D gene (6 bases). Trimming pared 2 bases from V and 4 bases from J, leaving 18 bases between. CDR3 length: 16 amino acids. Germline CDR1 and CDR2: SGHDT and YYEEEE. CDR3 residues: CASSFKFSGSRETQYF. The CDR3 bases are TGTGCCAGCAGCTTTAAATTTAGCGGCTCCAGAGAGACCCAGTACTTC.

The rearrangement joins TRBV9 to TRBJ1-3; the match to TRBD1 covers 9 bases. Germline assignment: CDR1 SGDLS and CDR2 YYNGEE. V was pared by 5 bases and J by 0 bases, with 3 bases of the junction left unmatched. The CDR3 extends over 15 amino acids. The CDR3: CASSGTGHSGNTIYF. For the CDR3, the DNA is TGTGCCAGCAGTGGGACAGGGCACTCTGGAAACACCATATATTTT. The variable domain in full, completed from reference TRBV9 and TRBJ1-3, reads DSGVTQTPKHLITATGQRVTLRCSPRSGDLSVYWYQQSLDQGLQFLIQYYNGEERAKGNILERFSAQQFPDLHSELNLSSLELGDSALYFCASSGTGHSGNTIYFGEGSWLTVV.

The chain recombines TRBV5-1 with TRBJ2-2; D is tentatively TRBD1 or TRBD2 (6 bases each). The CDR3 spans 16 residues. V shed 4 bases and J shed 6 bases, with 19 bases lying between them. Germline lookup yields CDR1 SGHRS and CDR2 YFSETQ. The CDR3 reads CASSLLSGGGSGELFF. CDR3 DNA: TGCGCCAGCAGCCTATTATCCGGGGGCGGTTCCGGGGAGCTGTTTTTT.

This chain uses TRBV6-5 with TRBJ2-7, with TRBD1 matching over 9 bases. The V gene end was trimmed by 4 bases and the J gene end by 3 bases; junction bases not matched to a gene: 10. The CDR3 loop spans 16 amino acids. Per the germline V gene, CDR1 is MNHEY and CDR2 is SVGAGI. The CDR3 bases are TGTGCCAGCAGTTTTACCGGGACAGGGCCCCTCTACGAGCAGTACTTC. Amino acids: CASSFTGTGPLYEQYF.